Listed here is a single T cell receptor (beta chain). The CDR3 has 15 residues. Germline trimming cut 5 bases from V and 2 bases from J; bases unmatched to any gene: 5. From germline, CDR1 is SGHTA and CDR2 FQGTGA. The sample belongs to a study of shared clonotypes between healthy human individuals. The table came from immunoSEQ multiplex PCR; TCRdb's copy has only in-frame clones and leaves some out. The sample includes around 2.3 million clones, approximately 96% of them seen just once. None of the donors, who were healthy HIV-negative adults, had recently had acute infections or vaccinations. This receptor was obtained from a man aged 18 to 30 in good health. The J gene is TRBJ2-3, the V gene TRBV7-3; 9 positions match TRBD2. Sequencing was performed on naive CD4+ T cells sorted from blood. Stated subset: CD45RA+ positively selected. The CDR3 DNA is TGTGCCAGCAGCCCCCAGCGGGGGGACACAGATACGCAGTATTTT. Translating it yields CASSPQRGDTDTQYF.